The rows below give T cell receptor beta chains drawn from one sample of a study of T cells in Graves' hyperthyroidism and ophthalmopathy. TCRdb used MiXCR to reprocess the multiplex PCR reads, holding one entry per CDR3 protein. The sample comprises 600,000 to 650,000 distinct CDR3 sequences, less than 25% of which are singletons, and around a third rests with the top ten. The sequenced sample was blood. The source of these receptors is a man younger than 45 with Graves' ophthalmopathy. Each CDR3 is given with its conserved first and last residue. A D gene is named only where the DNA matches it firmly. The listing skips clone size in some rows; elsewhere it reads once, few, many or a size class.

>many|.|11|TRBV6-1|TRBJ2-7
CASKTSYEQYF
TGTGCCAGCAAGACCTCCTACGAGCAGTACTTC
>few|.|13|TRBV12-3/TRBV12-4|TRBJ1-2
CASSSRAPNGYTF
TGTGCCAGCAGCTCTAGGGCCCCCAATGGCTACACCTTC
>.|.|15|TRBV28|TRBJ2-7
CASTKGRAGRSEQYF
TGTGCCAGCACCAAAGGGCGGGCAGGACGGTCCGAGCAGTACTTC
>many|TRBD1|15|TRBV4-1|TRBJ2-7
CASSQESQGDYEQYF
TGCGCCAGCAGCCAAGAGTCTCAGGGGGACTACGAGCAGTACTTC
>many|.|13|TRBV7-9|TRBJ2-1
CASSLVGVNEQFF
TGTGCCAGCAGCTTAGTAGGGGTAAATGAGCAGTTCTTC
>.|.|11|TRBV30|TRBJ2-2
CAWKRGGELFF
TGTGCCTGGAAACGGGGCGGGGAGCTGTTTTTT
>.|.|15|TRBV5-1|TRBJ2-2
CASSLDRSVTGELFF
TGCGCCAGCAGCCTCGACAGGTCGGTCACCGGGGAGCTGTTTTTT
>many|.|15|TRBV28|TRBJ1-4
CASSTLTGLNEKLFF
TGTGCCAGCAGTACCCTCACAGGGTTGAATGAAAAACTGTTTTTT
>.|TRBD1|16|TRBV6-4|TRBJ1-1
CASKPTGTAMNTEAFF
TGTGCCAGCAAGCCTACTGGGACAGCCATGAACACTGAAGCTTTCTTT
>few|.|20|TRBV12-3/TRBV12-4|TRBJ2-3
CASSPPSVTGEAPGTDTQYF
TGTGCCAGCAGCCCTCCCTCCGTAACGGGAGAGGCCCCGGGCACAGATACGCAGTATTTT
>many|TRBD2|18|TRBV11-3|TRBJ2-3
CASSLGQISGSSTDTQYF
TGTGCCAGCAGCTTAGGCCAGATAAGCGGGAGTTCCACAGATACGCAGTATTTT
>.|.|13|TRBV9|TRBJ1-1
CASSVKEDTEAFF
TGTGCCAGCAGCGTAAAGGAGGACACTGAAGCTTTCTTT
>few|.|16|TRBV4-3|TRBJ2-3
CASSQDFGRSTDTQYF
TGCGCCAGCAGCCAAGATTTCGGTCGGAGCACAGATACGCAGTATTTT
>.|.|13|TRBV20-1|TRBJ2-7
CSASQWYSYEQYF
TGCAGTGCTAGTCAGTGGTACTCCTACGAGCAGTACTTC
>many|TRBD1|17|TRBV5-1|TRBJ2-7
CASSFLLPGQGSYEQYF
TGCGCCAGCAGCTTCCTTCTTCCGGGACAGGGGTCCTACGAGCAGTACTTC
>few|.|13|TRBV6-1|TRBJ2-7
CASSEGIIYEQYF
TGTGCCAGCAGTGAAGGTATCATCTACGAGCAGTACTTC
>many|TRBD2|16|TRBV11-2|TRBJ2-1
CASSGGTSGPYNEQFF
TGTGCCAGCAGCGGCGGGACTAGCGGGCCTTACAATGAGCAGTTCTTC
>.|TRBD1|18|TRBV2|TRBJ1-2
CASSEYSTGGEANYGYTF
TGTGCCAGCAGTGAATATAGTACAGGGGGCGAAGCTAACTATGGCTACACCTTC
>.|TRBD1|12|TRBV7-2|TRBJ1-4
CASSTRDRKLFF
TGTGCCAGCAGCACCCGGGACAGAAAACTGTTTTTT
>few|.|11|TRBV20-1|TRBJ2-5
CSARDPQTQYF
TGCAGTGCTAGAGATCCCCAGACCCAGTACTTC